The 10 T cell receptor beta chains in this list originate from one sample, sequenced in a study of blood T cell repertoires in COVID-19. Sequenced by immunoSEQ multiplex PCR; TCRdb stores in-frame clones only, minus some. The table has roughly 250,000 clones, 70% to 85% seen once. The sample comprised peripheral blood. These receptors were obtained from a woman older than 75 with acute or convalescent COVID-19.

The J gene is TRBJ1-3, the V gene TRBV2, with a possible D match to TRBD1 (6 bases). V shed 5 bases and J shed 0 bases, with 14 bases lying between them. Germline values: CDR1 SNHLY, CDR2 FYNNEI. The CDR3 contains 16 residues. CDR3 in amino acids: CASSSQGRGSGNTIYF. CDR3 DNA: TGTGCCAGCAGTTCACAGGGAAGGGGCTCTGGAAACACCATATATTTT.

The rearrangement joins TRBV10-3 to TRBJ1-1; 7 bases align to TRBD1. The J segment lost 2 bases and the V segment lost 3 bases, leaving 6 bases of the junction unmatched. The CDR3 is made up of 15 amino acids. From germline, CDR1 is ENHRY and CDR2 SYGVKD. DNA of the CDR3: TGTGCCATCAGTGACAGGGGGAACCTTAACACTGAAGCTTTCTTT. This codes for CAISDRGNLNTEAFF.

The rearrangement uses TRBV4-1 and TRBJ2-7; possible D gene TRBD2, 5 bases. The ends were cut back, 5 bases at V and 0 bases at J, with 14 bases in the middle. The germline gives CDR1 MGHRA, CDR2 YSYEKL. There are 15 residues in the CDR3. The CDR3 here is CASSRAASISYEQYF. CDR3 sequence (DNA): TGCGCCAGCAGCAGAGCCGCTAGCATCTCCTACGAGCAGTACTTC.

V is TRBV19 and J is TRBJ2-7, with 13 bases that match TRBD2. The CDR3 sequence is 18 residues long. Looked up from germline, CDR1 is LNHDA and CDR2 is SQIVND (reference sequence). With 3 bases clipped from V and 0 bases from J, the junction kept 8 bases outside the gene matches. The CDR3 region is CASSIATSGGTPSYEQYF. CDR3 DNA sequence: TGTGCCAGTAGTATTGCGACTAGCGGGGGGACCCCCTCCTACGAGCAGTACTTC.

This clone occurred many times. The chain employs TRBV5-1 and TRBJ2-1, with 8 bases fitting TRBD2. CDR1 and CDR2 from the germline V gene are SGHRS and YFSETQ. The CDR3 consists of 13 residues. Losses at the gene ends were 1 base for V and 10 bases for J; bases not matched to a gene: 4. CDR3 region: CASSLFGGGEQFF. CDR3 bases: TGCGCCAGCAGCTTGTTCGGCGGGGGGGAGCAGTTCTTC.

This clone was observed a single time. This rearrangement joins TRBV11-2 to TRBJ2-4, with 14 bases identical to TRBD2. This CDR3 comprises 17 residues. V dropped 1 base and J dropped 8; count of bases not matched to a gene: 7. The germline V gene has CDR1 SGHAT and CDR2 FQNNGV. The CDR3 loop reads CASSLAGLAGARYIQYF. CDR3 nucleotide sequence: TGTGCCAGCAGCTTAGCGGGACTAGCGGGAGCCAGGTACATTCAGTACTTC.

The V gene is TRBV29-1, the J gene TRBJ2-3; 10 bases agree with TRBD2. This CDR3 is 15 amino acids long. The germline V gene encodes CDR1 SQVTM and CDR2 ANQGSEA. V shed 6 bases, J shed 5 bases, and the junction held 11 bases outside the gene matches. As DNA, the CDR3 is TGCAGCGTACAGAGCGGGAGGGCCGTTGTAGATACGCAGTATTTT. Amino acids: CSVQSGRAVVDTQYF.

The chain has TRBV19 and TRBJ1-1, with a weak D call TRBD1 (5 bases). Trimming removed 5 bases from V and 1 base from J, with 8 bases in between. This CDR3 region has 13 residues. Germline loops: CDR1 LNHDA, CDR2 SQIVND (reference sequence). DNA for the CDR3: TGTGCCAGTAGTGTCGGGGGGAACACTGAAGCTTTCTTT. As protein: CASSVGGNTEAFF. The full variable domain, rest sourced from reference TRBV19 and TRBJ1-1, is DGGITQSPKYLFRKEGQNVTLSCEQNLNHDAMYWYRQDPGQGLRLIYYSQIVNDFQKGDIAEGYSVSREKKESFPLTVTSAQKNPTAFYLCASSVGGNTEAFFGQGTRLTVV.

The rearrangement uses TRBV7-2 and TRBJ2-5; unclear D gene. V shed 5 bases and J shed 2 bases, with 12 bases lying between them. This CDR3 has 14 amino acids. The germline V gene encodes CDR1 SGHTA and CDR2 FQGNSA. The CDR3 region has the DNA TGTGCCAGCAGCCGCCGTCGGTTTCAAGAGACCCAGTACTTC. It codes for CASSRRRFQETQYF.

This sequence joins TRBV6-2 or TRBV6-3 and TRBJ2-7; no firm D call. Germline V CDR1 and CDR2: MNHEY, SVGEGT. CDR3 length: 14 residues. V lost 4 bases to trimming and J lost 2 bases, with 12 bases between them. CDR3 in DNA: TGTGCCAGCAGTTTCGTGGCCAATCCCTACGAGCAGTACTTC. It translates to CASSFVANPYEQYF.